This T cell receptor (beta chain) was recorded in a study of shared clonotypes between healthy human individuals. Study conclusions and caveats: Sampling covered blood only; tissue repertoires likely differ. Few donors limited the genetic and exposure-history diversity represented.

Notes on this clone: Its antigen is unidentified.

Germline assignment: CDR1 ENHRY and CDR2 SYGVKD. CDR3 length equals 14 residues. V was clipped by 0 bases and J by 3 bases, with 9 bases between them. Naive CD45RA+ and memory CD45RA-negative subsets were split from CD4+ cells. Here immunoSEQ multiplex PCR was the method, and the copy in TCRdb shows in-frame clones only, minus some. Seen here are roughly 500,000 clones, 90% to 96% observed once, and the top ten hold 0.06%. The clonotype was recovered from a woman aged 25-40 years in good health. The sample taken for sequencing was naive CD4+ T cells sorted from blood. The subset here: CD45RA+ positively selected. J is TRBJ2-7 and V is TRBV10-3, with D perhaps TRBD1 (5 bases). The CDR3 reads CAISESLTVYEQYF. The CDR3 DNA is TGTGCCATCAGTGAGTCGTTGACAGTCTACGAGCAGTACTTC.